The 9 T cell receptor beta chains below come from one sample, sequenced in a study of OX40 agonist ivuxolimab in advanced cancers. Data came from immunoSEQ multiplex PCR; TCRdb stores just in-frame clones and leaves some out. The table lists about 45,000 clones, approximately 88% of them singletons. Sequenced here: CD4+ or CD8+ T cells sorted from blood, sampled in a trial of the OX40 agonist ivuxolimab. The receptors were gathered from an adult with an advanced solid tumor such as melanoma, head and neck, liver or kidney cancer.

This chain connects TRBV5-6 to TRBJ2-7; 9 positions match TRBD2. V lost 1 base and J lost 0; bases outside the gene matches: 8. This CDR3 spans 17 amino acids. The V gene's germline CDR1 is SGHDT and CDR2 YYEEEE. The CDR3 region is CASSLRLAGTSSYEQYF. Written as DNA, the CDR3 is TGTGCCAGCAGCTTGAGGCTAGCGGGGACCAGCTCCTACGAGCAGTACTTC.

In its sample, this clone was seen once. This chain connects TRBV5-1 to TRBJ2-7, with TRBD1 identical over 9 bases. Germline values: CDR1 SGHRS, CDR2 YFSETQ. After removal of 4 bases from V and 2 bases from J, the junction contained 13 bases not matched to a gene. The CDR3 is 17 residues long. DNA for the CDR3: TGCGCCAGCAGCCCAAAGATTACCGGGACAGGGCCCTACGAGCAGTACTTC. Residues: CASSPKITGTGPYEQYF.

For the CDR3, the DNA is TGTGCCAGCAGCTTGTGGAAGAGGGGCTCCTATAATTCACCCCTCCACTTT. Translated, it gives CASSLWKRGSYNSPLHF. The chain has TRBV5-6 and TRBJ1-6; tentatively, D is TRBD1 (5 bases). This CDR3 has 17 residues. The ends were cut back, 1 base at V and 0 bases at J, with 11 bases in the middle. Per the germline V gene, CDR1 is SGHDT and CDR2 is YYEEEE.

The chain joins TRBV6-1 to TRBJ2-3, with TRBD2 matching over 8 bases. V gave up 6 bases and J gave up 3 bases; unmatched junction bases: 8. This CDR3 has 15 residues. Germline lookup yields CDR1 MNHNS and CDR2 SASEGT. The DNA for the CDR3 is TGTGCCAGCAGATTCGCGGGGGGATGGACAGATACGCAGTATTTT. It encodes CASRFAGGWTDTQYF.

This clone showed up just once. This chain links TRBV14 with TRBJ2-7; D may be TRBD2 (6 bases). Trimming left V 0 bases short and J 6 bases short, with 21 bases between. Germline loops: CDR1 SGHDN, CDR2 FVKESK. This CDR3 contains 17 residues. The DNA of the CDR3 is TGTGCCAGCAGCCAAGATCAGTGGCGGGGAGAGAGAGGCGAGCAGTACTTC. It specifies CASSQDQWRGERGEQYF.

This clone came up a few times. The J gene is TRBJ1-1, the V gene TRBV30; D remains unclear. Deletions cut 4 bases from V and 6 bases from J, with 15 bases between. The CDR3 consists of 13 residues. Germline loops: CDR1 GTSNPN, CDR2 SVGIG (reference sequence). The CDR3 protein is CAWNQMGEAEAFF. CDR3 nucleotides: TGTGCCTGGAACCAAATGGGAGAGGCTGAAGCTTTCTTT.

The rearrangement joins TRBV6-5 to TRBJ1-1, with 8 bases that match TRBD1. Germline CDR1 MNHEY, CDR2 SVGAGI. With 0 bases clipped from V and 4 bases from J, the junction kept 4 bases outside the gene matches. The length of the CDR3 is 15 residues. The DNA for the CDR3 is TGTGCCAGCAGTTACTCTGGTCAGGGGGCCACTGAAGCTTTCTTT. This codes for CASSYSGQGATEAFF.

This rearrangement joins TRBV4-1 to TRBJ1-1; 8 nucleotides agree with TRBD1. Trimming cost V 3 bases and J 7 bases; bases outside gene matches: 13. Germline V gene lookup returns CDR1 MGHRA and CDR2 YSYEKL. The CDR3 consists of 16 residues. CDR3 coding DNA: TGCGCCAGCAGCCAGTATGCCGGGACAGGTTTAATTGAAGCTTTCTTT. It encodes CASSQYAGTGLIEAFF.

V and J are TRBV25-1 and TRBJ1-3, with a possible D match to TRBD1 (6 bases). Germline lookup yields CDR1 MGHDK and CDR2 SYGVNS. Trimming removed 6 bases at V and 3 bases at J, with 21 bases between. This CDR3 is built from 17 residues. The chain's CDR3 is CASRGPSQGWGGNTIYF. CDR3 nucleotides: TGTGCCAGCAGGGGCCCCAGTCAGGGGTGGGGTGGAAACACCATATATTTT.